This T cell receptor beta chain came from a study of cytomegalovirus exposure and HLA in healthy donors. Overall study: Roughly 80 million unique TCRs from HLA-typed donors made up an early data release.

There are 15 residues in the CDR3. Germline V CDR1 and CDR2: SEHNR, FQNEAQ (reference sequence). V was pared by 5 bases and J by 4 bases, with 18 bases between. The study's findings and limits: Certain indistinguishable V segments, among them TRBV6-2 and TRBV6-3, were excluded. The investigators catalogued about 170 TCR beta chains as cytomegalovirus-associated. Most TCR sequences were uncommon, yet certain public TCRs appeared in many donors.

Researchers ran the PCR with 60 Vbeta and 13 Jbeta primers. The repertoire was sequenced with immunoSEQ multiplex PCR; TCRdb's copy has only in-frame clones and lacks some. The table shows 95,000 or so clones, with about 74% occurring only once. By share, this clone counts as medium-sized. Its antigen is not known. This TCR derives from a woman aged 45-59 years in good health and CMV-seropositive. V usage is TRBV7-9 and J usage is TRBJ2-7; tentative D call: TRBD2 (5 bases). Sequenced input: PBMCs. This chain's CDR3 is CASSTREEGRYEQYF. CDR3 DNA sequence: TGTGCCAGCAGCACAAGGGAAGAGGGCCGGTACGAGCAGTACTTC.